Following are 23 T cell receptor beta chains from one sample sequenced in a study of Ad26.COV2.S vaccination and SARS-CoV-2 variants. Treatment given: about 20 received Ad26.COV2.S at low or high dose, single or two shots; about five received placebo; per-sample allocation not given. Day 63 following the first vaccine or placebo injection was when the samples were taken. Repertoires were generated with immunoSEQ multiplex PCR, while TCRdb's copy carries only in-frame clones and drops some. The sample has about 370,000 clones, 80% to 90% seen once. The starting material was peripheral blood, obtained in a trial of Ad26.COV2.S vaccine versus placebo. The receptors shown here come from a person between 18 and 59 years old who received the Ad26.COV2.S COVID-19 vaccine or a placebo.

CDR3 amino acids: CASSEGVGLNTGELFF. The CDR3 coding sequence is TGTGCCAGCAGTGAAGGGGTAGGATTGAACACCGGGGAGCTGTTTTTT. V gene TRBV6-1 combines with J gene TRBJ2-2; D uncertain. Between the trimmed V and J ends, which lost 1 base and 1 base, there was a span of 10 bases. Germline V lookup: CDR1 MNHNS, CDR2 SASEGT. This CDR3 is 16 amino acids long.

A single count supports this clone. The chain employs TRBV11-3 and TRBJ1-1; 11 bases align to TRBD1. The CDR3 totals 15 residues. CDR1 is SGHNT and CDR2 is YENEEA in the germline V gene. V shed 6 bases and J 9 bases; nucleotides not matched to a gene: 12. The CDR3, as DNA: TGTGCCAGCAGTGAAGGACAGGGGGCTAGCCAAAAAGCTTTCTTT. This translates into CASSEGQGASQKAFF.

CDR3 bases: TGTGCCAGTAGTATGTTGGGGACAGGGTCCACTGAAGCTTTCTTT. This gives the protein CASSMLGTGSTEAFF. The chain carries TRBV19 and TRBJ1-1; 9 bases fit TRBD1. Trimming cost V 3 bases and J 4 bases; bases outside gene matches: 6. The CDR3 runs 15 residues. CDR1 is LNHDA and CDR2 is SQIVND in the germline V gene (reference sequence).

This rearrangement joins TRBV7-9 to TRBJ1-1; TRBD1 matches at 7 bases. The ends lost 3 bases at V and 11 bases at J; junction bases unmatched: 21. Germline V gene lookup returns CDR1 SEHNR and CDR2 FQNEAQ (reference sequence). The length of the CDR3 is 17 residues. The CDR3 nucleotides are TGTGCCAGCAGCTTCACCCCCCGACAGGGAGAGGATCTAGACGCTTTCTTT. This translates into CASSFTPRQGEDLDAFF.

This clone was counted a single time. The V gene is TRBV7-2, the J gene TRBJ2-5; the match to TRBD2 covers 7 bases. Germline lookup yields CDR1 SGHTA and CDR2 FQGNSA. The CDR3 is made up of 15 amino acids. V gave up 3 bases and J gave up 3 bases; unmatched junction bases: 7. As DNA, the CDR3 is TGTGCCAGCAGCTTGCCCCGCGCGGGGGAAGAGACCCAGTACTTC. Protein product: CASSLPRAGEETQYF. The full variable domain, in which reference TRBV7-2 and TRBJ2-5 provide the parts outside the CDR3, is GAGVSQSPSNKVTEKGKDVELRCDPISGHTALYWYRQSLGQGLEFLIYFQGNSAPDKSGLPSDRFSAERTGGSVSTLTIQRTQQEDSAVYLCASSLPRAGEETQYFGPGTRLLVL.

The rearrangement uses TRBV4-1 and TRBJ1-6, with TRBD1 matching over 8 bases. Germline V gene data show CDR1 as MGHRA and CDR2 as YSYEKL. J lost 8 bases, V lost 3 bases, and 9 bases had no gene match. CDR3 length: 16 amino acids. Written as DNA, the CDR3 is TGCGCCAGCAGCCAGAGCGAGACAGGGGCAGATTCACCCCTCCACTTT. Its protein product is CASSQSETGADSPLHF.

The chain couples TRBV11-2 to TRBJ2-3; D remains unclear. The CDR3 runs 13 residues. Trimming left V 2 bases short and J 2 bases short, with 5 bases between. Per germline, CDR1 SGHAT and CDR2 FQNNGV. The CDR3 loop is CASSLRLTDTQYF. In DNA form, the CDR3 reads TGTGCCAGCAGCTTACGTCTCACAGATACGCAGTATTTT.

The chain links TRBV5-4 to TRBJ2-1; perhaps TRBD2 as D (5 bases). CDR3 length: 15 amino acids. CDR1 SGHNT and CDR2 YYREEE come from the germline V gene (reference sequence). With 4 bases removed from V and 2 bases from J, the gap between germline ends came to 13 bases. CDR3 sequence (DNA): TGTGCCAGCAGCCCGATACCCGGGGCCTACAATGAGCAGTTCTTC. Translation: CASSPIPGAYNEQFF. Full variable domain (outside the CDR3, taken from reference TRBV5-4 and TRBJ2-1): ETGVTQSPTHLIKTRGQQVTLRCSSQSGHNTVSWYQQALGQGPQFIFQYYREEENGRGNFPPRFSGLQFPNYSSELNVNALELDDSALYLCASSPIPGAYNEQFFGPGTRLTVL.

This clone was counted between two and nine times. Its ends do not fully match the called genes, so a read error is possible. The chain has TRBV7-7 and TRBJ2-3; 8 bases match TRBD2. Germline V lookup: CDR1 SSHAT, CDR2 FNYEAQ (reference sequence). CDR3 length: 15 amino acids. The CDR3 sequence: CASSRSGASTDTQYF. CDR3 in DNA: TGTGCTAGCAGCCGTAGCGGGGCGTCCACAGATACGCAGTATTTT.

This chain connects TRBV12-5 to TRBJ2-3; 11 bases match TRBD2. The ends lost 6 bases at V and 4 bases at J; junction bases unmatched: 3. Germline values: CDR1 LGHNT, CDR2 FRNRAP. This CDR3 is built from 14 residues. CDR3 loop: CASGPSGGPDTQYF. Written as DNA, the CDR3 is TGTGCTAGTGGCCCTAGCGGGGGGCCAGATACGCAGTATTTT. The whole variable domain, filled in from reference TRBV12-5 and TRBJ2-3, reads DARVTQTPRHKVTEMGQEVTMRCQPILGHNTVFWYRQTMMQGLELLAYFRNRAPLDDSGMPKDRFSAEMPDATLATLKIQPSEPRDSAVYFCASGPSGGPDTQYFGPGTRLTVL.

The gene calls are TRBV29-1 and TRBJ1-2; D might be TRBD1 (5 bases). Trimming pared 0 bases from V and 4 bases from J, leaving 12 bases between. Germline loops: CDR1 SQVTM, CDR2 ANQGSEA. The CDR3 loop spans 14 amino acids. The CDR3 loop reads CSVEDRAGSYGYTF. Here the CDR3 DNA reads TGCAGCGTTGAAGATCGCGCAGGGAGCTATGGCTACACCTTC. Drawing the rest from reference TRBV29-1 and TRBJ1-2, the complete variable domain is SAVISQKPSRDICQRGTSLTIQCQVDSQVTMMFWYRQQPGQSLTLIATANQGSEATYESGFVIDKFPISRPNLTFSTLTVSNMSPEDSSIYLCSVEDRAGSYGYTFGSGTRLTVV.

V gene TRBV6-5 combines with J gene TRBJ2-3; D is unresolved. V lost 8 bases to trimming and J lost 4 bases, with 13 bases between them. CDR1 is MNHEY and CDR2 is SVGAGI in the germline V gene. This CDR3 comprises 13 residues. The CDR3 DNA sequence: TGTGCCAGCGGGGTAGGTGGGGCAGATACGCAGTATTTT. Protein: CASGVGGADTQYF.

The chain joins TRBV4-1 to TRBJ2-1; no reliable D call. V shed 0 bases and J shed 5 bases, with 14 bases lying between them. The CDR3 is made up of 16 amino acids. The germline V gene encodes CDR1 MGHRA and CDR2 YSYEKL. As DNA, the CDR3 is TGCGCCAGCAGCCAAGATGTACGGGCTATTCACAATGAGCAGTTCTTC. Translation gives CASSQDVRAIHNEQFF.

This clone was found a few times. This chain joins TRBV7-9 and TRBJ1-1; D perhaps matches TRBD1 (5 bases). CDR1 is SEHNR and CDR2 is FQNEAQ in the germline V gene (reference sequence). The germline V and J ends were trimmed by 0 bases and 2 bases, with 16 bases remaining between them. The CDR3 covers 17 residues. CDR3 sequence: CASSLAGSGMYNTEAFF. In DNA form, the CDR3 reads TGTGCCAGCAGCTTAGCCGGCTCAGGGATGTATAACACTGAAGCTTTCTTT.

This clone was seen once. The chain joins TRBV11-2 to TRBJ2-1, with 9 bases lining up with TRBD2. The ends lost 3 bases at V and 6 bases at J; junction bases unmatched: 6. This CDR3 region has 15 residues. Germline V gene lookup returns CDR1 SGHAT and CDR2 FQNNGV. CDR3 protein: CASSFLAGSGNEQFF. The CDR3, as DNA: TGTGCCAGCAGCTTCCTAGCGGGGAGTGGCAATGAGCAGTTCTTC.

The CDR3 DNA reads TGTGCCAGCTCTCCCCGAGGGCGTGAGACAGGGGGCATCTACGAGCAGTACTTC. It codes for CASSPRGRETGGIYEQYF. V gene TRBV27 combines with J gene TRBJ2-7, with 10 bases fitting TRBD1. The CDR3 has 18 amino acids. V lost 8 bases, J lost 3 bases, and 19 bases stayed unmatched. Germline values: CDR1 MNHEY, CDR2 SMNVEV (reference sequence).

V gene TRBV2 combines with J gene TRBJ1-5; D uncertain. Germline CDR1 and CDR2: SNHLY and FYNNEI. This CDR3 comprises 14 residues. V was pared by 5 bases and J by 0 bases, with 8 bases between. CDR3 in amino acids: CASSSGYSNQPQHF. CDR3 DNA sequence: TGTGCCAGCAGTAGTGGTTATAGCAATCAGCCCCAGCATTTT.

The rearrangement links TRBV12-3 or TRBV12-4 to TRBJ1-1; the D is unclear. Trimming took 6 bases from V and 4 from J, leaving 9 bases between them. The CDR3 sequence is 12 residues long. In DNA form, the CDR3 reads TGTGCCAGCAGGGCCTCGAGCACTGAAGCTTTCTTT. As protein: CASRASSTEAFF.

The V gene is TRBV7-6, the J gene TRBJ2-2, with 11 bases matching TRBD2. J was trimmed by 1 base and V by 10 bases; bases with no gene match: 11. This CDR3 is 17 amino acids long. Germline V lookup: CDR1 SGHVS, CDR2 FNYEAQ. The DNA of the CDR3 is TGTGCCAACGCGGCCCCGGGACTAGCGGAGAACACCGGGGAGCTGTTTTTT. Encoded protein: CANAAPGLAENTGELFF.

The chain couples TRBV19 to TRBJ1-6; D is uncertain. The CDR3 loop spans 11 amino acids. V lost 7 bases, J lost 13 bases, and 11 bases lay in between. Germline lookup yields CDR1 LNHDA and CDR2 SQIVND (reference sequence). CDR3 sequence reads: CASTRTGPLHF. The DNA of the CDR3 is TGTGCCAGTACCCGGACTGGCCCCCTCCACTTT.

Only a few counts were recorded for this clone. This chain's CDR3 is CAISNGGGTTDTQYF. The CDR3 nucleotides are TGTGCCATCAGTAACGGCGGGGGGACCACAGATACGCAGTATTTT. This sequence joins TRBV10-3 and TRBJ2-3, with TRBD2 identical over 8 bases. The germline V gene encodes CDR1 ENHRY and CDR2 SYGVKD. V lost 5 bases to trimming and J lost 2 bases; unmatched junction nucleotides: 6. The length of the CDR3 is 15 residues.

The V and J genes are TRBV28 and TRBJ1-2; D is perhaps TRBD1 (6 bases). Germline-derived CDR1 and CDR2 are MDHEN and SYDVKM. This CDR3 has 14 amino acids. Between the trimmed V and J ends, which lost 9 bases and 4 bases, there was a span of 18 bases. This CDR3 is CASGSRRGLYGYTF. The DNA for the CDR3 is TGTGCCAGTGGGAGTCGCAGGGGCCTCTATGGCTACACCTTC.

The chain uses TRBV6-6 and TRBJ1-1, with TRBD1 matching over 8 bases. J lost 4 bases, V lost 11 bases, and 9 bases had no gene match. The CDR3 contains 13 residues. Germline loops: CDR1 MNHNY, CDR2 SVGAGI (reference sequence). The CDR3 is CAANRGSFTEAFF. CDR3 sequence (DNA): TGTGCCGCCAACAGGGGGAGCTTCACTGAAGCTTTCTTT.